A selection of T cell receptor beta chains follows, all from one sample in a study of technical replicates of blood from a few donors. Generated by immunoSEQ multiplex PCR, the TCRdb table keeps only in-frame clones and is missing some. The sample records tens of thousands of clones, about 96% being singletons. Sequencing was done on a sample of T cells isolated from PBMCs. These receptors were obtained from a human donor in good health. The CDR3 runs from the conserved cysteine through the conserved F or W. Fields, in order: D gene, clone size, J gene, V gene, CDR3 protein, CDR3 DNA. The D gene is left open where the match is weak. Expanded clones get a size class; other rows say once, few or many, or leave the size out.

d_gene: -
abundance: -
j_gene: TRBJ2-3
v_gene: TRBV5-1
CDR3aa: CASSTVNADTQYF
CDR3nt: TGCGCCAGCAGTACAGTCAACGCAGATACGCAGTATTTT

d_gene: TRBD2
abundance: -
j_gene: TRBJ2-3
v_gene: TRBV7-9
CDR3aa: CASSPSRGLETDTQYF
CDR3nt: TGTGCCAGCAGCCCTTCCCGGGGACTAGAGACAGATACGCAGTATTTT

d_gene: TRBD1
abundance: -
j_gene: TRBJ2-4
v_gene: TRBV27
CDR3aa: CASRSRQGAEAKNIQYF
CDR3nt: TGTGCCAGCAGGAGCCGACAGGGGGCGGAGGCCAAAAACATTCAGTACTTC

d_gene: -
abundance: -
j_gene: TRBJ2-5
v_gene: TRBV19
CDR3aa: CASRAEIQETQYF
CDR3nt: TGTGCCAGTAGGGCGGAGATCCAAGAGACCCAGTACTTC

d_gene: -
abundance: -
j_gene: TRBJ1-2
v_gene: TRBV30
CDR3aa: CAGKRDGYTF
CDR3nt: TGTGCCGGGAAACGAGATGGCTACACCTTC

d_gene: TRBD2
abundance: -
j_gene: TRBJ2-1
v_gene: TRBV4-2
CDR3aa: CASSYPGLAGGPYNEQFF
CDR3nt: TGTGCCAGCAGCTATCCGGGACTAGCGGGAGGGCCGTACAATGAGCAGTTCTTC

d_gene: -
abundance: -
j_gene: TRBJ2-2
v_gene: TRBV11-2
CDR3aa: CAPTGSTGELFF
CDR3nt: TGTGCCCCTACAGGGTCCACCGGGGAGCTGTTTTTT

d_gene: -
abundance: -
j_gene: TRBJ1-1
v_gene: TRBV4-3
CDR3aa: CASSQDPGEAFF
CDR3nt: TGCGCCAGCAGCCAAGACCCAGGGGAAGCTTTCTTT

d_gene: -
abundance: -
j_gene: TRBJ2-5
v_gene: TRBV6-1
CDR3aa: CASLSETQYF
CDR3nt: TGTGCCAGCTTGAGCGAGACCCAGTACTTC

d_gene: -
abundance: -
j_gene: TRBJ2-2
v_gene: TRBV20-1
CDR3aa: CSEMSPGELFF
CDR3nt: TGCAGTGAAATGAGCCCCGGGGAGCTGTTTTTT

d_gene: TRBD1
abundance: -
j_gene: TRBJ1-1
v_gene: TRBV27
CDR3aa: CASRRGLTEAFF
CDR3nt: TGTGCCAGCAGAAGGGGGCTCACTGAAGCTTTCTTT

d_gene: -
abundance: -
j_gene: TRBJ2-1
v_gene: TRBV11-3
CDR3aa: CASSTGLADNEQFF
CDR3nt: TGTGCCAGCAGTACTGGGTTAGCAGACAATGAGCAGTTCTTC

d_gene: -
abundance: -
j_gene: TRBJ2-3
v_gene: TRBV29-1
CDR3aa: CSVESGTDTQYF
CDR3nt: TGCAGCGTTGAATCGGGCACAGATACGCAGTATTTT

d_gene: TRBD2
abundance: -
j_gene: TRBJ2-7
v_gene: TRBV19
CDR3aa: CVHKILAGPPYEQYF
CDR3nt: TGTGTCCACAAGATACTAGCGGGACCCCCCTACGAGCAGTACTTC

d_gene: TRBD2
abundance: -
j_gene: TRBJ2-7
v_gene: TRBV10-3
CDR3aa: CAISESRSGSKNEQYF
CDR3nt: TGTGCCATCAGTGAGTCCCGGAGCGGGAGTAAAAACGAGCAGTACTTC

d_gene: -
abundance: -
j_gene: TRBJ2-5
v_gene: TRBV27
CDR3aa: CASTSDGLRWYF
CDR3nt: TGTGCCAGCACCAGCGACGGTTTACGGTGGTACTTC

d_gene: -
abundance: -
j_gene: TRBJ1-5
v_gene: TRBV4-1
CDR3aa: CASSQARAQPQHF
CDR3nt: TGCGCCAGCAGCCAAGCGCGAGCGCAGCCCCAGCATTTT

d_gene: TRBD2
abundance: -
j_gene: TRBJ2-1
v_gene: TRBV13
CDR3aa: CASSPAGAGWGEQFF
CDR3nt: TGTGCCAGCAGCCCAGCGGGAGCCGGGTGGGGTGAGCAGTTCTTC

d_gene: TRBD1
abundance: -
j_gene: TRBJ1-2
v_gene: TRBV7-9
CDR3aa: CASRGQGRNYGYTF
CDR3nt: TGTGCCAGCAGGGGACAGGGAAGGAACTATGGCTACACCTTC

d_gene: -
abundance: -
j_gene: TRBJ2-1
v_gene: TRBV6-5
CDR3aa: CASSYSESSYNEQFF
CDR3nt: TGTGCCAGCAGTTACTCGGAGAGCTCCTACAATGAGCAGTTCTTC

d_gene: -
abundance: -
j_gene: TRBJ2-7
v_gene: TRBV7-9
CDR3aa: CASSVGSYEQYF
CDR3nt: TGTGCCAGCAGCGTCGGCTCCTACGAGCAGTACTTC

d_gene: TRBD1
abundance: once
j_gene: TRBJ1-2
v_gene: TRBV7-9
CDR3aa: CASSISTGVANYGYTF
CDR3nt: TGTGCCAGCAGCATATCCACAGGGGTGGCTAACTATGGCTACACCTTC

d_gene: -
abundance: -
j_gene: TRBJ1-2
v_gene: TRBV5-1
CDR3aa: CASSLDQDGYTF
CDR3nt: TGCGCCAGCAGCTTGGACCAGGATGGCTACACCTTC

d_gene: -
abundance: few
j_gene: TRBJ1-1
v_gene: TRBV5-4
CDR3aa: CASSSGAEAFF
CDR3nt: TGTGCCAGCAGTTCAGGGGCTGAAGCTTTCTTT

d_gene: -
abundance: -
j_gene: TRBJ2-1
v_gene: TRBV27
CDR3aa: CASSLEQNSYNEQFF
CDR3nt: TGTGCCAGCAGTTTGGAACAGAACTCCTACAATGAGCAGTTCTTC

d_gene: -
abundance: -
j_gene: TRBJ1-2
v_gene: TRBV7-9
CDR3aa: CASSGGDRQPYGYTF
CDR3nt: TGTGCCAGCAGCGGGGGGGACCGTCAGCCCTATGGCTACACCTTC

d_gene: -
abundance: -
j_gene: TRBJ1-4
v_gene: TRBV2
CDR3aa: CASSGGTNEKLFF
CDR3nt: TGTGCCAGCTCGGGGGGAACTAATGAAAAACTGTTTTTT

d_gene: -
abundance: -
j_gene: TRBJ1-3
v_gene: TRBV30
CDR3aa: CAWSVLGNTIYF
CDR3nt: TGTGCCTGGAGTGTACTCGGAAACACCATATATTTT

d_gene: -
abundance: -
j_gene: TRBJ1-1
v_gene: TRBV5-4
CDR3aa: CASSQGYEAFF
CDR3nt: TGTGCCAGCAGCCAGGGATATGAAGCTTTCTTT

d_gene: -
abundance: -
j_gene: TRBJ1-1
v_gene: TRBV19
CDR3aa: CASSIGGQLEAFF
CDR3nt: TGTGCCAGTAGTATAGGTGGACAGCTTGAAGCTTTCTTT

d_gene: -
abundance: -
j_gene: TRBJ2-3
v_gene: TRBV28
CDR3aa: CASTPTRTRAYTDTQYF
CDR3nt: TGTGCCAGCACCCCCACCAGGACGAGGGCTTACACAGATACGCAGTATTTT

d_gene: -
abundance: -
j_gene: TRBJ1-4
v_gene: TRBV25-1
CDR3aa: CASSELDRDDEKLFF
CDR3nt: TGTGCCAGCAGTGAATTGGACAGAGATGATGAAAAACTGTTTTTT

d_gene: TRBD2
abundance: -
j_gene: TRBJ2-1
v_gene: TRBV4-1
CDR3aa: CASSQDPTAGGEDNEQFF
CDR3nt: TGCGCCAGCAGCCAAGATCCTACCGCGGGAGGGGAGGACAATGAGCAGTTCTTC

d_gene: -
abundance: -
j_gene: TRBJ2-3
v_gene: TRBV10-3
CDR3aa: CAISAGDTQYF
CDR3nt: TGTGCCATCAGTGCGGGAGATACGCAGTATTTT

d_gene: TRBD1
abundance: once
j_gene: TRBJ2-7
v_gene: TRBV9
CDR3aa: CASSVTGAPYEQYF
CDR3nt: TGTGCCAGCAGCGTAACAGGGGCCCCCTACGAGCAGTACTTC

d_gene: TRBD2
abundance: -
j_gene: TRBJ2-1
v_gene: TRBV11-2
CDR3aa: CASSFGLADNNEQFF
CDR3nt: TGTGCCAGCAGCTTCGGACTAGCGGACAACAATGAGCAGTTCTTC

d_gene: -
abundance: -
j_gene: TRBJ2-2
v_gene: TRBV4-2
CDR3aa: CASSQNRVGYAGELFF
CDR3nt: TGTGCCAGCAGCCAAAACAGGGTCGGTTACGCCGGGGAGCTGTTTTTT

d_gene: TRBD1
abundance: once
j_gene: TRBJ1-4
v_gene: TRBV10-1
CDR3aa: CASSRDRGDEKLFF
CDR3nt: TGCGCCAGCAGCCGGGACAGGGGCGATGAAAAACTGTTTTTT

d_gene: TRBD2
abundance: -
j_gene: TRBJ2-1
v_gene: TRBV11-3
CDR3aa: CASSLRTSGRNNEQFF
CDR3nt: TGTGCCAGCAGCTTGAGGACTAGCGGGAGAAATAATGAGCAGTTCTTC

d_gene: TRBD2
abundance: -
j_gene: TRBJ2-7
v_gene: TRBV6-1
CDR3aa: CASNLRNGRAGEQYF
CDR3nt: TGTGCCAGCAATCTCCGAAACGGGAGGGCGGGGGAGCAGTACTTC

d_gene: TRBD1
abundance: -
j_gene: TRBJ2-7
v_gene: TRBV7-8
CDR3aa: CASSFDRVGYEQYF
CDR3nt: TGTGCCAGCAGCTTCGACAGGGTTGGCTACGAGCAGTACTTC

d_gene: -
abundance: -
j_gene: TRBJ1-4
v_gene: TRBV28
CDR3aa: CASSLAYRGKLFF
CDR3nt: TGTGCCAGCAGTTTGGCCTATCGGGGAAAACTGTTTTTT

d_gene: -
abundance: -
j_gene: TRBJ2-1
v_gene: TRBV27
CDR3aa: CASSPRPGSNEQFF
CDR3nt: TGTGCCAGCAGTCCCCGTCCGGGATCCAATGAGCAGTTCTTC

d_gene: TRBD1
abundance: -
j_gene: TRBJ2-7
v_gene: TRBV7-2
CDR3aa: CASSKWDSSVSEQYF
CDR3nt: TGTGCCAGCAGCAAGTGGGACAGTTCAGTCTCCGAGCAGTACTTC

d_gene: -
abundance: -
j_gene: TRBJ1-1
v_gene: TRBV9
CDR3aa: CASSIQTGNTEAFF
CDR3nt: TGTGCCAGCAGCATACAGACAGGGAACACTGAAGCTTTCTTT

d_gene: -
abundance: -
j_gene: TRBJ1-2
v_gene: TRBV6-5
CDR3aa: CASSLSGSNYGYTF
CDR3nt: TGTGCCAGCAGTTTATCAGGGTCTAACTATGGCTACACCTTC

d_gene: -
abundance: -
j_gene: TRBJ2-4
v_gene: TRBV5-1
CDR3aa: CASSPDMDQGDYIQYF
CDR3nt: TGCGCCAGCAGCCCGGATATGGACCAAGGGGATTACATTCAGTACTTC

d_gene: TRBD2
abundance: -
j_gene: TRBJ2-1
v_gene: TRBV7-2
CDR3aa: CASSSTSGIYNEQFF
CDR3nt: TGTGCCAGCAGCTCAACTAGCGGGATCTACAATGAGCAGTTCTTC

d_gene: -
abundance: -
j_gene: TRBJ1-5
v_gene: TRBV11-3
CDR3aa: CASSLEVNQPQHF
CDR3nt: TGTGCCAGCAGCTTGGAGGTTAATCAGCCCCAGCATTTT

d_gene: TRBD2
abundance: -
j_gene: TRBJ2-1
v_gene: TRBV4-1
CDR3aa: CASSQGASGSMRSYNEQFF
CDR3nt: TGCGCCAGCAGCCAAGGGGCTAGCGGGAGTATGAGGTCCTACAATGAGCAGTTCTTC

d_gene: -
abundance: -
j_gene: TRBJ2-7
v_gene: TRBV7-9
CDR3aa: CASSSAGNEQYF
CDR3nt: TGTGCCAGCAGTTCCGCGGGCAACGAGCAGTACTTC

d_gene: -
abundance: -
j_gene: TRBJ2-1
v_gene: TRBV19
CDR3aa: CASSLLSGSNEQFF
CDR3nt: TGTGCCAGTAGTCTCTTAAGCGGGTCCAATGAGCAGTTCTTC

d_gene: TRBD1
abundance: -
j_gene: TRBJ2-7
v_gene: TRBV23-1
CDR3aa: CARLQDRRHEQYF
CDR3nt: TGCGCCAGACTACAGGACAGGCGCCACGAGCAGTACTTC

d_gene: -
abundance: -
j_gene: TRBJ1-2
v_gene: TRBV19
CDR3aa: CASSMRGANYGYTF
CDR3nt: TGTGCCAGTAGTATGCGGGGAGCTAACTATGGCTACACCTTC

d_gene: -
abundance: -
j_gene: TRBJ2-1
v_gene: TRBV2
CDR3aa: CASSFRENEQFF
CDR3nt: TGTGCCAGCAGTTTCCGGGAGAATGAGCAGTTCTTC

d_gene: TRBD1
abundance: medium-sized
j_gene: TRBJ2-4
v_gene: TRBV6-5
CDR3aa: CASSYDRGNIQYF
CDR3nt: TGTGCCAGCAGTTACGACAGGGGAAACATTCAGTACTTC

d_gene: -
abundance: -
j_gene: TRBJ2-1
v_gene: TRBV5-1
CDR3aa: CASSLSRLEQFF
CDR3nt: TGCGCCAGCAGCTTGTCGAGACTTGAGCAGTTCTTC

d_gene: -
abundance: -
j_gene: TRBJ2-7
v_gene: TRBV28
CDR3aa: CASRPPLDLPHEQYF
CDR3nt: TGTGCCAGTAGGCCCCCGCTAGACCTTCCCCACGAGCAGTACTTC